A selection of T cell receptor beta chains follows, all from one sample in a study of blood T cell repertoires in COVID-19. Only in-frame clones appear in the TCRdb table, and some are missing; sequencing was by immunoSEQ multiplex PCR. Seen here are under 300,000 clones, around 87% observed once, and the top ten hold roughly 1.7%. The sequenced material came from PBMCs or T cells enriched from blood (not recorded which). Source of these receptors: a woman in her fifties or sixties who had recovered from COVID-19. CDR3s include the opening cysteine and the closing phenylalanine or tryptophan. A D gene is named only where the DNA matches it firmly. Clone size is stated in some rows and not others, as once, few, many or a class when expanded.

d_gene: -
abundance: -
v_gene: TRBV5-1
j_gene: TRBJ2-7
CDR3aa: CASSLNRPTGTEQYF
CDR3nt: TGCGCCAGCAGCCTGAACCGGCCAACAGGGACCGAGCAGTACTTC

d_gene: -
abundance: once
v_gene: TRBV7-3
j_gene: TRBJ2-2
CDR3aa: CASSPSRLNANTGELFF
CDR3nt: TGTGCCAGCAGCCCTTCACGACTAAACGCGAACACCGGGGAGCTGTTTTTT

d_gene: -
abundance: -
v_gene: TRBV5-5
j_gene: TRBJ1-2
CDR3aa: CASSWAPGNNYGYTF
CDR3nt: TGTGCCAGCAGCTGGGCTCCAGGGAATAACTATGGCTACACCTTC

d_gene: -
abundance: once
v_gene: TRBV2
j_gene: TRBJ2-7
CDR3aa: CASRPTGSVYEQYF
CDR3nt: TGTGCCAGCAGGCCCACGGGGAGTGTCTACGAGCAGTACTTC

d_gene: TRBD2
abundance: -
v_gene: TRBV7-3
j_gene: TRBJ2-1
CDR3aa: CASSRPGLADNEQFF
CDR3nt: TGTGCCAGCAGTCGACCGGGACTAGCGGACAATGAGCAGTTCTTC

d_gene: TRBD1
abundance: -
v_gene: TRBV7-3
j_gene: TRBJ1-2
CDR3aa: CASSPRGDPHSGYTF
CDR3nt: TGTGCCAGCAGCCCCAGGGGGGACCCACACTCTGGCTACACCTTC

d_gene: TRBD1
abundance: -
v_gene: TRBV18
j_gene: TRBJ1-6
CDR3aa: CASSLTGVYNSPLHF
CDR3nt: TGTGCCAGCTCACTGACAGGGGTCTATAATTCACCCCTCCACTTT

d_gene: TRBD1
abundance: few
v_gene: TRBV28
j_gene: TRBJ1-1
CDR3aa: CASSPGQGAIVVAMGVGGNTEAFF
CDR3nt: TGTGCCAGCAGCCCGGGACAGGGGGCGATCGTCGTGGCCATGGGTGTTGGGGGTAACACTGAAGCTTTCTTT

d_gene: -
abundance: -
v_gene: TRBV5-1
j_gene: TRBJ2-1
CDR3aa: CASSLGAGKYNEQFF
CDR3nt: TGCGCCAGCAGCTTGGGGGCGGGGAAATACAATGAGCAGTTCTTC

d_gene: TRBD2
abundance: -
v_gene: TRBV30
j_gene: TRBJ2-1
CDR3aa: CAWSAGTSNEQFF
CDR3nt: TGTGCCTGGAGTGCCGGGACTAGCAATGAGCAGTTCTTC

d_gene: TRBD1
abundance: -
v_gene: TRBV18
j_gene: TRBJ2-7
CDR3aa: CASSPKDRNEQYF
CDR3nt: TGTGCCAGCTCACCGAAGGACAGGAACGAGCAGTACTTC

d_gene: -
abundance: once
v_gene: TRBV28
j_gene: TRBJ2-6
CDR3aa: CASSSLKRAGANVLTF
CDR3nt: TGTGCCAGCAGTTCTCTAAAGCGGGCTGGGGCCAACGTCCTGACTTTC

d_gene: TRBD2
abundance: -
v_gene: TRBV3-1/TRBV3-2
j_gene: TRBJ2-1
CDR3aa: CASSRAGGNEQFF
CDR3nt: TGTGCCAGCAGCCGAGCGGGGGGCAATGAGCAGTTCTTC

d_gene: -
abundance: -
v_gene: TRBV29-1
j_gene: TRBJ2-3
CDR3aa: CSVVQASTDTQYF
CDR3nt: TGCAGCGTTGTACAGGCCTCCACAGATACGCAGTATTTT

d_gene: TRBD1
abundance: -
v_gene: TRBV24-1
j_gene: TRBJ2-1
CDR3aa: CATSDRETYNEQFF
CDR3nt: TGTGCCACCTCGGACAGGGAAACCTACAATGAGCAGTTCTTC

d_gene: TRBD2
abundance: -
v_gene: TRBV7-9
j_gene: TRBJ2-7
CDR3aa: CASSSLRGRPYEQYF
CDR3nt: TGTGCCAGCAGCTCCCTTCGCGGGAGGCCCTACGAGCAGTACTTC

d_gene: -
abundance: once
v_gene: TRBV19
j_gene: TRBJ2-5
CDR3aa: CASSQESRRETQYF
CDR3nt: TGTGCCAGTAGTCAGGAATCTCGACGGGAGACCCAGTACTTC

d_gene: -
abundance: -
v_gene: TRBV28
j_gene: TRBJ2-2
CDR3aa: CASSPLGGQFSTGELFF
CDR3nt: TGTGCCAGCAGTCCATTGGGGGGGCAGTTTAGCACCGGGGAGCTGTTTTTT

d_gene: -
abundance: -
v_gene: TRBV6-1
j_gene: TRBJ1-2
CDR3aa: CASSEARRTSYGYTF
CDR3nt: TGTGCCAGCAGTGAAGCGCGGAGGACCTCCTATGGCTACACCTTC

d_gene: -
abundance: -
v_gene: TRBV9
j_gene: TRBJ2-3
CDR3aa: CASSGGVNTQYF
CDR3nt: TGTGCCAGCAGCGGGGGAGTGAATACGCAGTATTTT

d_gene: -
abundance: -
v_gene: TRBV19
j_gene: TRBJ2-1
CDR3aa: CASSARLGLYEQFF
CDR3nt: TGTGCCAGTAGTGCCCGGCTAGGACTCTATGAGCAGTTCTTC

d_gene: -
abundance: -
v_gene: TRBV15
j_gene: TRBJ1-2
CDR3aa: CATSRESRGFGGYTF
CDR3nt: TGTGCCACCAGCAGGGAAAGCAGGGGTTTTGGAGGCTACACCTTC

d_gene: -
abundance: -
v_gene: TRBV7-6
j_gene: TRBJ2-5
CDR3aa: CASSGSGGQETQYF
CDR3nt: TGTGCCAGCAGTGGATCAGGAGGGCAAGAGACCCAGTACTTC

d_gene: TRBD1
abundance: -
v_gene: TRBV5-1
j_gene: TRBJ1-2
CDR3aa: CASSYGQGNGYTF
CDR3nt: TGCGCCAGCAGCTATGGACAGGGGAATGGCTACACCTTC

d_gene: TRBD1
abundance: -
v_gene: TRBV6-5
j_gene: TRBJ1-2
CDR3aa: CASTYTTGQPYGYTF
CDR3nt: TGTGCCAGCACCTACACGACAGGGCAACCTTATGGCTACACCTTC

d_gene: TRBD1
abundance: -
v_gene: TRBV10-3
j_gene: TRBJ1-1
CDR3aa: CAISESVQGAVGTEAFF
CDR3nt: TGTGCCATCAGTGAGTCGGTGCAGGGGGCTGTTGGCACTGAAGCTTTCTTT

d_gene: -
abundance: -
v_gene: TRBV5-8
j_gene: TRBJ2-1
CDR3aa: CASSLMLAGNEQFF
CDR3nt: TGTGCCAGCAGCTTGATGTTAGCCGGCAATGAGCAGTTCTTC

d_gene: -
abundance: once
v_gene: TRBV5-1
j_gene: TRBJ1-4
CDR3aa: CASSPIGGLNEKLFF
CDR3nt: TGCGCCAGCAGTCCGATTGGAGGTCTTAATGAAAAACTGTTTTTT

d_gene: -
abundance: -
v_gene: TRBV6-5
j_gene: TRBJ2-7
CDR3aa: CATARPSYEQYF
CDR3nt: TGTGCCACCGCTAGACCCTCCTACGAGCAGTACTTC

d_gene: -
abundance: -
v_gene: TRBV27
j_gene: TRBJ2-2
CDR3aa: CASSRDRTGELFF
CDR3nt: TGTGCCAGCAGCCGTGACAGAACCGGGGAGCTGTTTTTT

d_gene: -
abundance: once
v_gene: TRBV11-2
j_gene: TRBJ1-6
CDR3aa: CASSFVGSGSPLHF
CDR3nt: TGTGCCAGCAGCTTCGTCGGATCGGGTTCACCCCTCCACTTT

d_gene: TRBD2
abundance: once
v_gene: TRBV6-5
j_gene: TRBJ2-2
CDR3aa: CASSLAGATGELFF
CDR3nt: TGTGCCAGCAGTCTCGCGGGAGCTACCGGGGAGCTGTTTTTT

d_gene: TRBD1
abundance: -
v_gene: TRBV28
j_gene: TRBJ1-2
CDR3aa: CASGPLQGALRYGYTF
CDR3nt: TGTGCCAGCGGACCCCTACAGGGGGCGCTTCGCTATGGCTACACCTTC

d_gene: -
abundance: -
v_gene: TRBV9
j_gene: TRBJ2-1
CDR3aa: CASSVGPPGNEQFF
CDR3nt: TGTGCCAGCAGCGTAGGGCCCCCGGGCAATGAGCAGTTCTTC

d_gene: -
abundance: -
v_gene: TRBV5-1
j_gene: TRBJ2-3
CDR3aa: CASSLDKGGTDTQYF
CDR3nt: TGCGCCAGCAGCTTGGATAAAGGGGGCACAGATACGCAGTATTTT

d_gene: TRBD1
abundance: -
v_gene: TRBV29-1
j_gene: TRBJ1-2
CDR3aa: CSVVRTGYDYGYTF
CDR3nt: TGCAGCGTTGTCAGGACAGGGTATGACTATGGCTACACCTTC

d_gene: -
abundance: -
v_gene: TRBV7-7
j_gene: TRBJ2-7
CDR3aa: CASSLDIGGEQYF
CDR3nt: TGTGCTAGCAGCTTAGATATAGGGGGCGAGCAGTACTTC

d_gene: -
abundance: -
v_gene: TRBV12-3/TRBV12-4
j_gene: TRBJ1-1
CDR3aa: CASSLSLNTEAFF
CDR3nt: TGTGCCAGCAGTTTATCTTTGAACACTGAAGCTTTCTTT

d_gene: -
abundance: -
v_gene: TRBV6-2/TRBV6-3
j_gene: TRBJ2-1
CDR3aa: CASSLRGMVNNEQFF
CDR3nt: TGTGCCAGCAGTCTTCGAGGGATGGTTAACAATGAGCAGTTCTTC

d_gene: -
abundance: -
v_gene: TRBV6-1
j_gene: TRBJ2-7
CDR3aa: CASSDGDSYEQYF
CDR3nt: TGTGCCAGCAGTGACGGAGACTCCTACGAGCAGTACTTC

d_gene: TRBD2
abundance: -
v_gene: TRBV18
j_gene: TRBJ2-5
CDR3aa: CASSPPGLAGRGETQYF
CDR3nt: TGTGCCAGCTCACCCCCGGGACTAGCGGGCCGGGGAGAGACCCAGTACTTC

d_gene: TRBD2
abundance: -
v_gene: TRBV24-1
j_gene: TRBJ2-1
CDR3aa: CATGIASGSSLYVYNEQFF
CDR3nt: TGTGCCACCGGGATAGCTAGCGGGAGCTCGCTATACGTGTACAATGAGCAGTTCTTC

d_gene: -
abundance: -
v_gene: TRBV7-9
j_gene: TRBJ2-5
CDR3aa: CASSFREVETQYF
CDR3nt: TGTGCCAGCAGCTTCAGGGAGGTCGAGACCCAGTACTTC